This note documents a single T cell receptor (beta chain) sequence. Germline V gene sequence: CDR1 SGHRS, CDR2 YFSETQ. Trimming cost V 4 bases and J 5 bases; bases outside gene matches: 17. The CDR3 runs to 17 residues. The entry originates in a study of T cell responses to AZD1222 COVID-19 vaccine. The protocol was immunoSEQ multiplex PCR, while the TCRdb copy is restricted to in-frame clones and leaves out a portion. The sample lists tens of thousands of clones; more than 80% were seen once. J is TRBJ2-5 and V is TRBV5-1; 7 nucleotides agree with TRBD1. The TCR sequence derives from an adult who received the AZD1222 COVID-19 vaccine. Sequencing was performed on peripheral blood, taken 28 days after the second AZD1222 dose. CDR3 nucleotides: TGCGCCAGCAGCGAAAAAGGGGGTACAGGGGTGCTTGAGACCCAGTACTTC. It yields the protein CASSEKGGTGVLETQYF.